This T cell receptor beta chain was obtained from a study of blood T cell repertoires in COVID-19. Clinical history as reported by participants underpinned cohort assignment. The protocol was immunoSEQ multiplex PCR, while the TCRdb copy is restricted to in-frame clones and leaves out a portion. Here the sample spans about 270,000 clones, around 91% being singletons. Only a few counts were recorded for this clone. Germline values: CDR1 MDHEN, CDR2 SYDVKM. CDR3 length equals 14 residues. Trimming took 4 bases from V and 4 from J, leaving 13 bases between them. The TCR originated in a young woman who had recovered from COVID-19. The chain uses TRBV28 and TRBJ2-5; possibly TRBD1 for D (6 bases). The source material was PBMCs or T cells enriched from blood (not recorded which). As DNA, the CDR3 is TGTGCCAGCAGTTCTGGGCAGGGGCCAGAGACCCAGTACTTC. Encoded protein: CASSSGQGPETQYF.